The 28 T cell receptor beta chains below all came from one sample that was sequenced in a study of Ad26.COV2.S vaccination and SARS-CoV-2 variants (dated by TCRdb to the early 2020s). The label giving this sample's treatment or condition can be read as: 15 to 20 received Ad26.COV2.S at low or high dose, single or two shots; 5 received placebo; per-sample allocation not given. Repertoires of vaccine and placebo recipients were sequenced from samples collected on day 63 after the first injection. Library prep was done by the immunoSEQ multiplex PCR assay. In TCRdb, the immuneACCESS table is reduced to in-frame sequences with V and J assigned. These tables do not hold every clone; where another copy was compared, an unresolved V gene accounts for under half, and the others remain unexplained. In all, the sample holds 360,000 or so clones, and 89% of those were seen once. The biggest ten clones account for over 1.5% of the sample.

The specimen comprised peripheral blood, sampled in a trial of Ad26.COV2.S vaccine versus placebo. The receptors come from a person aged 18-60 years who received the Ad26.COV2.S COVID-19 vaccine or a placebo.

The chain employs TRBV10-3 and TRBJ1-2, with D possibly being TRBD1 (6 bases). CDR3 length: 11 amino acids. Germline V lookup: CDR1 ENHRY, CDR2 SYGVKD. V was trimmed by 6 bases and J by 9 bases, leaving 11 bases between them. The CDR3 coding sequence is TGTGCCATCAGGAATCAGGGGAGCTACACCTTC. Amino acid sequence: CAIRNQGSYTF.

This chain connects TRBV7-3 to TRBJ2-2; D is perhaps TRBD1 or TRBD2 (5 bases each). The CDR3 loop spans 13 amino acids. The germline CDR1 and CDR2 sequences are SGHTA and FQGTGA. The V end lost 4 bases, the J end lost 4 bases, and 7 bases lay between the germline ends. CDR3 protein: CASSSGGTGELFF. The DNA for the CDR3 is TGTGCCAGCAGCTCTGGGGGCACCGGGGAGCTGTTTTTT.

The chain links TRBV15 to TRBJ1-2; D remains unclear. V was cut by 1 base and J by 8 bases, with 14 bases left in between. Germline V CDR1 and CDR2: LNHNV, YYDKDF (reference sequence). CDR3 length: 14 amino acids. The CDR3 loop reads CATSRVTGSGGYTF. The CDR3 nucleotides are TGTGCCACCAGCAGAGTTACCGGATCGGGCGGCTACACCTTC.

The V and J genes are TRBV7-9 and TRBJ2-2; 7 positions match TRBD2. Looked up from germline, CDR1 is SEHNR and CDR2 is FQNEAQ (reference sequence). Trimming removed 10 bases from V and 4 bases from J; junction bases left unmatched: 6. The CDR3 spans 13 residues. The CDR3 protein is CANSGRGTGELFF. The CDR3 DNA reads as TGTGCCAACTCAGGGAGGGGCACCGGGGAGCTGTTTTTT. Variable domain in full (rest from reference TRBV7-9 and TRBJ2-2): DTGVSQNPRHKITKRGQNVTFRCDPISEHNRLYWYRQTLGQGPEFLTYFQNEAQLEKSRLLSDRFSAERPKGSFSTLEIQRTEQGDSAMYLCANSGRGTGELFFGEGSRLTVL.

The DNA for the CDR3 is TGTGCCAGCAGTTCAATCGCGGTTTCCTTGTTCGGAGGTGGGGGGGTCTACGAGCAGTACTTC. It yields the protein CASSSIAVSLFGGGGVYEQYF. The chain has TRBV28 and TRBJ2-7; 7 bases are shared with TRBD2. J was trimmed by 3 bases and V by 4 bases; bases with no gene match: 27. Germline CDR1 reads MDHEN; CDR2 reads SYDVKM. The CDR3 is 21 amino acids.

This chain links TRBV19 with TRBJ2-1, with D perhaps matching TRBD1 (5 bases). The CDR3 runs to 16 residues. Germline V gene lookup returns CDR1 LNHDA and CDR2 SQIVND (reference sequence). Between the trimmed V and J ends, which lost 5 bases and 1 base, there was a span of 15 bases. DNA of the CDR3: TGTGCCAGTAGTCTCCGGACAAGCCTATCCTACAATGAGCAGTTCTTC. Protein: CASSLRTSLSYNEQFF.

The chain links TRBV4-1 to TRBJ2-3; 10 positions match TRBD2. Germline V gene sequence: CDR1 MGHRA, CDR2 YSYEKL. V lost 4 bases to trimming and J lost 5 bases; unmatched junction nucleotides: 6. This CDR3 spans 15 amino acids. CDR3 loop: CASSRSGTSVDTQYF. The CDR3 DNA reads TGCGCCAGCAGCCGCTCCGGGACTAGCGTAGATACGCAGTATTTT.

This chain links TRBV30 with TRBJ1-5, with 9 bases aligning to TRBD1. The germline CDR1 and CDR2 sequences are GTSNPN and SVGIG (reference sequence). This CDR3 region has 16 residues. V shed 0 bases and J 6 bases; nucleotides not matched to a gene: 9. CDR3 DNA: TGTGCCTGGAGTGTACTAGAAGAGACAGGGGGTCAGCCCCAGCATTTT. Translating it yields CAWSVLEETGGQPQHF. The full variable domain, rest sourced from reference TRBV30 and TRBJ1-5, is SQTIHQWPATLVQPVGSPLSLECTVEGTSNPNLYWYRQAAGRGLQLLFYSVGIGQISSEVPQNLSASRPQDRQFILSSKKLLLSDSGFYLCAWSVLEETGGQPQHFGDGTRLSIL.

The chain carries TRBV9 and TRBJ2-1; 9 bases match TRBD1. V gave up 0 bases and J gave up 4 bases; unmatched junction bases: 11. CDR3 length: 18 residues. Germline V CDR1 and CDR2: SGDLS, YYNGEE. CDR3 sequence reads: CASSVEVDGTGIYNEQFF. CDR3 sequence (DNA): TGTGCCAGCAGCGTAGAGGTCGACGGGACAGGGATATACAATGAGCAGTTCTTC. The full variable domain, in which reference TRBV9 and TRBJ2-1 provide the parts outside the CDR3, is DSGVTQTPKHLITATGQRVTLRCSPRSGDLSVYWYQQSLDQGLQFLIQYYNGEERAKGNILERFSAQQFPDLHSELNLSSLELGDSALYFCASSVEVDGTGIYNEQFFGPGTRLTVL.

This chain links TRBV2 with TRBJ2-1, with 8 bases matching TRBD2. The CDR3 is made up of 16 amino acids. Germline CDR1 SNHLY, CDR2 FYNNEI. V was pared by 5 bases and J by 2 bases, with 8 bases of the junction left unmatched. In DNA, the CDR3 is TGTGCCAGCAGTCCTCGGTCACTAGCGGCCTACAATGAGCAGTTCTTC. Translation gives CASSPRSLAAYNEQFF. Full variable domain (remainder filled in from reference TRBV2 and TRBJ2-1): EPEVTQTPSHQVTQMGQEVILRCVPISNHLYFYWYRQILGQKVEFLVSFYNNEISEKSEIFDDQFSVERPDGSNFTLKIRSTKLEDSAMYFCASSPRSLAAYNEQFFGPGTRLTVL.

This rearrangement joins TRBV11-3 to TRBJ2-3, with 8 bases lining up with TRBD2. The CDR3 runs to 14 residues. Germline V lookup: CDR1 SGHNT, CDR2 YENEEA. V shed 4 bases, J shed 1 base, and the junction held 1 base outside the gene matches. CDR3 in DNA: TGTGCCAGCAGCTACGGGGGGGGCACAGATACGCAGTATTTT. Translating it yields CASSYGGGTDTQYF.

Comment on this clone: This specimen includes other DNA sequences encoding the same CDR3. The chain carries TRBV12-3 or TRBV12-4 and TRBJ2-3; D remains unclear. The germline V and J ends were trimmed by 1 base and 5 bases, with 1 base remaining between them. CDR3 length: 11 residues. The chain's CDR3 is CASSLGDTQYF. The CDR3 DNA reads as TGTGCCAGCAGTTTAGGAGATACGCAGTATTTT.

This clone was detected many times. The rearrangement joins TRBV6-4 to TRBJ2-7, with 9 bases lining up with TRBD2. The V and J ends lost 0 bases and 0 bases, in that order; junction bases with no gene match: 0. Germline CDR1 reads MRHNA; CDR2 reads SNTAGT. CDR3 size: 15 residues. The CDR3 loop reads CASSDSTSGSYEQYF. The CDR3 DNA is TGTGCCAGCAGTGACTCGACTAGCGGCTCCTACGAGCAGTACTTC.

This clone came up once. The chain is built from TRBV28 and TRBJ2-1; 7 nucleotides agree with TRBD2. The J segment lost 2 bases and the V segment lost 5 bases, leaving 12 bases of the junction unmatched. Germline V gene lookup returns CDR1 MDHEN and CDR2 SYDVKM. The CDR3 sequence is 17 residues long. CDR3 in DNA: TGTGCCAGCAGTGTTCTCAGAAGCGGGAACCCCTACAATGAGCAGTTCTTC. It encodes CASSVLRSGNPYNEQFF.

This chain uses TRBV27 with TRBJ2-3; D possibly matches TRBD1 or TRBD2 (5 bases each). The ends were cut back, 7 bases at V and 2 bases at J, with 13 bases in the middle. Germline V CDR1 and CDR2: MNHEY, SMNVEV (reference sequence). CDR3 length: 14 residues. CDR3 DNA: TGTGCCAGCAAGGGGAGCGGCTACACAGATACGCAGTATTTT. The encoded protein is CASKGSGYTDTQYF.

Here the CDR3 reads CASSLVGGRNTEAFF. Here the CDR3 DNA reads TGTGCCAGCAGCTTAGTGGGGGGGAGGAACACTGAAGCTTTCTTT. The chain combines TRBV13 with TRBJ1-1, with D tentatively TRBD1 (5 bases). Germline V CDR1 and CDR2: PRHDT, FYEKMQ (reference sequence). V lost 1 base to trimming and J lost 1 base, with 10 bases between them. CDR3 length: 15 residues.

The rearrangement joins TRBV7-9 to TRBJ2-3; D not resolved. CDR3 size: 15 residues. The V gene lost 4 bases and the J gene lost 6 bases, with 17 bases spanning the gap. CDR1 is SEHNR, CDR2 FQNEAQ, per germline (reference sequence). The CDR3 nucleotides read TGTGCCAGCAGCTCGCTAGGGTCGGCCGGGGATACGCAGTATTTT. This codes for CASSSLGSAGDTQYF. Using reference TRBV7-9 and TRBJ2-3 for the parts outside the CDR3, the full variable domain is DTGVSQNPRHKITKRGQNVTFRCDPISEHNRLYWYRQTLGQGPEFLTYFQNEAQLEKSRLLSDRFSAERPKGSFSTLEIQRTEQGDSAMYLCASSSLGSAGDTQYFGPGTRLTVL.

The chain recombines TRBV18 with TRBJ2-3; tentatively, D is TRBD2 (6 bases). Germline loops: CDR1 KGHSH, CDR2 LQKENI. The V end lost 2 bases, the J end lost 3 bases, and 21 bases lay between the germline ends. There are 18 residues in the CDR3. CDR3 amino acids: CASSPIPGSEGRTDTQYF. The DNA for the CDR3 is TGTGCCAGCTCACCAATCCCCGGGAGTGAAGGGCGGACAGATACGCAGTATTTT.

The rearrangement links TRBV30 to TRBJ1-2; D might be TRBD1 (5 bases). Trimming stripped 2 bases from V and 0 bases from J, with 10 bases between. Germline-derived CDR1 and CDR2 are GTSNPN and SVGIG (reference sequence). The CDR3 extends over 14 amino acids. CDR3 protein: CAWSLRGPNYGYTF. The DNA of the CDR3 is TGTGCCTGGAGTTTACGGGGCCCTAACTATGGCTACACCTTC.

The chain employs TRBV9 and TRBJ1-5, with D uncertain. The germline V gene has CDR1 SGDLS and CDR2 YYNGEE. This CDR3 region has 13 residues. Between the trimmed V and J ends, which lost 7 bases and 6 bases, there was a span of 14 bases. For the CDR3, the DNA is TGTGCCAGCTCGTTCCAGGTGGGTCAGCCCCAGCATTTT. As protein: CASSFQVGQPQHF.

The rearrangement joins TRBV7-9 to TRBJ2-5; D is perhaps TRBD2 (5 bases). V was trimmed by 1 base and J by 4 bases, leaving 13 bases between them. The CDR3 loop spans 15 amino acids. The germline gives CDR1 SEHNR, CDR2 FQNEAQ (reference sequence). For the CDR3, the DNA is TGTGCCAGCAGCTTAGGGAGGACCGTTTTAGAGACCCAGTACTTC. As protein: CASSLGRTVLETQYF.

The chain recombines TRBV5-8 with TRBJ2-5; D might be TRBD1 or TRBD2, each matching 7 bases. The V gene lost 0 bases and the J gene lost 6 bases, with 15 bases spanning the gap. This CDR3 contains 15 residues. Germline V CDR1 and CDR2: SGHTS, YDEGEE. CDR3 protein: CASSLVAGGGQTQYF. In DNA form, the CDR3 reads TGTGCCAGCAGCTTGGTGGCAGGGGGGGGTCAGACCCAGTACTTC.

This clone was detected once. The V call is TRBV5-8, the J call TRBJ2-7; 7 bases align to TRBD1. Trimming took 7 bases from V and 0 from J; bases not matched to a gene: 7. Germline CDR1 and CDR2: SGHTS and YDEGEE. This CDR3 contains 14 residues. The CDR3 protein is CASHVRGSSYEQYF. The CDR3 coding sequence is TGTGCCAGCCATGTCAGGGGGAGCTCCTACGAGCAGTACTTC.

V gene TRBV19 combines with J gene TRBJ2-1; D is undetermined. CDR1 LNHDA and CDR2 SQIVND come from the germline V gene (reference sequence). Trimming stripped 6 bases from V and 0 bases from J, with 12 bases between. The CDR3 sequence is 15 residues long. CDR3 in amino acids: CASRLGPSSYNEQFF. The CDR3 DNA reads as TGTGCCAGTAGGCTGGGCCCAAGCTCCTACAATGAGCAGTTCTTC.

DNA of the CDR3: TGTGCCAGCAGCTTCCTATCCGGGACTAGCGGGAGGAGAGTCGGGGAGCTGTTTTTT. Translating gives CASSFLSGTSGRRVGELFF. V and J are TRBV7-9 and TRBJ2-2; 15 bases agree with TRBD2. There are 19 residues in the CDR3. Germline CDR1 SEHNR, CDR2 FQNEAQ (reference sequence). V lost 3 bases to trimming and J lost 7 bases; unmatched junction nucleotides: 12. Based on the CDR3 plus reference TRBV7-9 and TRBJ2-2, the full variable domain is DTGVSQNPRHKITKRGQNVTFRCDPISEHNRLYWYRQTLGQGPEFLTYFQNEAQLEKSRLLSDRFSAERPKGSFSTLEIQRTEQGDSAMYLCASSFLSGTSGRRVGELFFGEGSRLTVL.

There are a few counts of this clone. This rearrangement joins TRBV28 to TRBJ2-7; 8 bases fit TRBD1. The germline V gene encodes CDR1 MDHEN and CDR2 SYDVKM. The CDR3 loop spans 15 amino acids. With V trimmed by 8 bases and J by 0 bases, 9 bases remained unmatched. The CDR3 spells CASLSPGQVSYEQYF. The CDR3 DNA reads as TGTGCCAGCCTTTCGCCGGGACAGGTCTCCTACGAGCAGTACTTC.

The rearrangement joins TRBV7-3 to TRBJ2-2; D gene ambiguous. Trimming left V 0 bases short and J 0 bases short, with 5 bases between. From germline, CDR1 is SGHTA and CDR2 FQGTGA. This CDR3 is 15 amino acids long. CDR3 sequence: CASSLTRSNTGELFF. The CDR3, as DNA: TGTGCCAGCAGCTTAACCCGCTCGAACACCGGGGAGCTGTTTTTT.

This rearrangement joins TRBV7-8 to TRBJ2-7; D tentatively fits TRBD1 or TRBD2 (7 bases each). Germline CDR1 and CDR2: SGHVS and FQNEAQ. This CDR3 is 14 amino acids long. V dropped 5 bases and J dropped 2 bases, with 13 bases sitting between them. The CDR3 bases are TGTGCCAGCAGCCAGCGGGACAGTACCTACGAGCAGTACTTC. Translation gives CASSQRDSTYEQYF.